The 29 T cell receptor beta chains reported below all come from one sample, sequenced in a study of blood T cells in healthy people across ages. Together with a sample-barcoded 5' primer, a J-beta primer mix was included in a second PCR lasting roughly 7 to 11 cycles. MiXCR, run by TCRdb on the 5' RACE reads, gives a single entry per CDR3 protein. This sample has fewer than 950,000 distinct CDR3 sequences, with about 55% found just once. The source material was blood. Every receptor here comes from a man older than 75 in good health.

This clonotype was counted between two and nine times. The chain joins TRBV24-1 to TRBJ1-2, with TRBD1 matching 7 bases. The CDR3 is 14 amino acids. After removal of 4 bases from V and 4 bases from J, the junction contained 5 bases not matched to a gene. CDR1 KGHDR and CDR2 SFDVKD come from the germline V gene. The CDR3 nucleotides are TGTGCCACCAGTGAAGGGGGCGAGCGCTATGGCTACACCTTC. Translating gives CATSEGGERYGYTF.

The CDR3 nucleotides are TGTGCCACCAGCAACGTCCAAGGGGGCATCGGGCACAGATACGCGTATTTT. Translation: CATSNVQGGIGHRYAYF. The chain uses TRBV15 and TRBJ2-3, with TRBD1 matching over 7 bases. This CDR3 has 17 amino acids. Germline CDR1 LNHNV, CDR2 YYDKDF (reference sequence). Losses at the gene ends were 4 bases for V and 14 bases for J; bases not matched to a gene: 24.

The CDR3 reads CASSPLAGVTDTQYF. The CDR3 nucleotides are TGTGCCAGCTCACCACTAGCGGGGGTCACAGATACGCAGTATTTT. The J gene is TRBJ2-3, the V gene TRBV18; 9 nucleotides line up with TRBD2. V trimming: 1 base; J trimming: 2 bases; junction bases outside the gene matches: 1. Germline-derived CDR1 and CDR2 are KGHSH and LQKENI. The CDR3 has 15 residues. Looking up the rest from reference TRBV18 and TRBJ2-3 gives the full variable domain: NAGVMQNPRHLVRRRGQEARLRCSPMKGHSHVYWYRQLPEEGLKFMVYLQKENIIDESGMPKERFSAEFPKEGPSILRIQQVVRGDSAAYFCASSPLAGVTDTQYFGPGTRLTVL.

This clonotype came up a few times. CDR3: CSARDPVGGKQFF. DNA of the CDR3: TGCAGTGCTAGAGATCCTGTAGGTGGGAAGCAGTTCTTC. The chain carries TRBV20-1 and TRBJ2-1; D gene uncertain. The CDR3 runs to 13 residues. V lost 0 bases to trimming and J lost 11 bases, with 14 bases between them. Germline V lookup: CDR1 DFQATT, CDR2 SNEGSKA (reference sequence).

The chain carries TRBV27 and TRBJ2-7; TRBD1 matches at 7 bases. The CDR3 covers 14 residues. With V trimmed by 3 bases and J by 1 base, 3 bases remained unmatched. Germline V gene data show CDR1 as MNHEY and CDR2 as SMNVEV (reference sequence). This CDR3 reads CASSFYRGSYEQYF. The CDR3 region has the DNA TGTGCCAGCAGTTTCTACAGGGGTTCCTACGAGCAGTACTTC.

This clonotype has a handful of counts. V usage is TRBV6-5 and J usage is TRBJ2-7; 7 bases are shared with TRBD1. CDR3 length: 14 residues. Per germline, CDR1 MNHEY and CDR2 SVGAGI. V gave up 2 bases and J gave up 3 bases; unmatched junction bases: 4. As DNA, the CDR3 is TGTGCCAGCAGTTACAGGGGGCGGTTCTACGAGCAGTACTTC. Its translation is CASSYRGRFYEQYF.

CDR3 coding DNA: TGCGCCAGCAGCCAAGGGACAGGGTCCTACAATGAGCAGTTCTTC. This encodes CASSQGTGSYNEQFF. The gene calls are TRBV5-1 and TRBJ2-1, with TRBD1 identical over 9 bases. The CDR3 runs to 15 residues. The ends lost 4 bases at V and 1 base at J; junction bases unmatched: 3. The germline gives CDR1 SGHRS, CDR2 YFSETQ. Looking up the rest from reference TRBV5-1 and TRBJ2-1 gives the full variable domain: KAGVTQTPRYLIKTRGQQVTLSCSPISGHRSVSWYQQTPGQGLQFLFEYFSETQRNKGNFPGRFSGRQFSNSRSEMNVSTLELGDSALYLCASSQGTGSYNEQFFGPGTRLTVL.

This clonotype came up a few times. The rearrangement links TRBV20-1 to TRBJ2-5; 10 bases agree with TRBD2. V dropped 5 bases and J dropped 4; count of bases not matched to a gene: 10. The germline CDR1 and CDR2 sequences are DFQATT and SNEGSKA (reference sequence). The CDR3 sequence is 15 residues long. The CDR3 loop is CSAHLAGVGGETQYF. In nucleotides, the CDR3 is TGCAGTGCTCACCTAGCGGGAGTTGGTGGAGAGACCCAGTACTTC.

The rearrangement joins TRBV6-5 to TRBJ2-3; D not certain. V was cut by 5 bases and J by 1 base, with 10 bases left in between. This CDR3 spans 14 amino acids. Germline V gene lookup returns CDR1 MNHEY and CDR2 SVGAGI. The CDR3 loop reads CASSRTFGTDTQYF. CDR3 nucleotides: TGTGCCAGCAGTCGGACGTTTGGCACAGATACGCAGTATTTT.

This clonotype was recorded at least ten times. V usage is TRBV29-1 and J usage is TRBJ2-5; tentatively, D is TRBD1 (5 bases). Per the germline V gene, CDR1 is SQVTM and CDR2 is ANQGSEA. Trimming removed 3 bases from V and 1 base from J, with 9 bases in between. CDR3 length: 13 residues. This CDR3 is CSVEQGSQETQYF. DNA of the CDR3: TGCAGCGTTGAGCAGGGTAGCCAAGAGACCCAGTACTTC.

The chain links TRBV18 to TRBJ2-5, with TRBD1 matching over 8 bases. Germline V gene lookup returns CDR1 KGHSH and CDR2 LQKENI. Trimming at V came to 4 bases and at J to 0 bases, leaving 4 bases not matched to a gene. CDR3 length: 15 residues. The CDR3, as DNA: TGTGCCAGCTCACAGGGGACAGGCAACCAAGAGACCCAGTACTTC. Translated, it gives CASSQGTGNQETQYF.

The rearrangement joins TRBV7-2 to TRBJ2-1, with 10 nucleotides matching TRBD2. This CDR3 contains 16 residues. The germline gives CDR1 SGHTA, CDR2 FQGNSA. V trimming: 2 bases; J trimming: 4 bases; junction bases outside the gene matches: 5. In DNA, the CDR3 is TGTGCCAGCAGCTTAAGCGGGAGGGCCGGGTACAATGAGCAGTTCTTC. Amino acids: CASSLSGRAGYNEQFF. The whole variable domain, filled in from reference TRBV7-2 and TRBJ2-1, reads GAGVSQSPSNKVTEKGKDVELRCDPISGHTALYWYRQSLGQGLEFLIYFQGNSAPDKSGLPSDRFSAERTGGSVSTLTIQRTQQEDSAVYLCASSLSGRAGYNEQFFGPGTRLTVL.

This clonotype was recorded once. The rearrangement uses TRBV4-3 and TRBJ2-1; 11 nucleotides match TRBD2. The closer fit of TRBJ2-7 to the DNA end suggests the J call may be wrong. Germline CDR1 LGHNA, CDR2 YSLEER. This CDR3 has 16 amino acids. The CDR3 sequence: CASSQVAGGTYNEQYF. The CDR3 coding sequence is TGCGCCAGCAGCCAAGTAGCGGGAGGGACATACAATGAGCAGTACTTC.

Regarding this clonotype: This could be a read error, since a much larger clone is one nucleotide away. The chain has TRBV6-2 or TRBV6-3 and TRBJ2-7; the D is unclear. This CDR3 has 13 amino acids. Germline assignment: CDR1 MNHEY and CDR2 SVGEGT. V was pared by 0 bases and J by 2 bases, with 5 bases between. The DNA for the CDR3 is TGTGCCAGCAGTTACTCGACCCCCTACGAGCAGTACTTC. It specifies CASSYSTPYEQYF.

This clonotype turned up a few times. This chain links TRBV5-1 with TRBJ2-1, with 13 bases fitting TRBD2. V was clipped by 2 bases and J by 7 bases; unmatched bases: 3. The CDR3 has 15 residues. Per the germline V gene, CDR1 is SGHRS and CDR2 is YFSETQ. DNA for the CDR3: TGCGCCAGCAGCTTCGGACTAGCGGGAGCTAATGAGCAGTTCTTC. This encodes CASSFGLAGANEQFF.

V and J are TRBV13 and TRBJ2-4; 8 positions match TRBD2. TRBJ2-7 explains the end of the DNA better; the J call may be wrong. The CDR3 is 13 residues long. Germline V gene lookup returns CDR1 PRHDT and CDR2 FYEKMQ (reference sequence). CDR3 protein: CASSSGLELEQYF. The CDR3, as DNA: TGTGCCAGCAGCTCGGGACTAGAACTCGAGCAGTACTTC.

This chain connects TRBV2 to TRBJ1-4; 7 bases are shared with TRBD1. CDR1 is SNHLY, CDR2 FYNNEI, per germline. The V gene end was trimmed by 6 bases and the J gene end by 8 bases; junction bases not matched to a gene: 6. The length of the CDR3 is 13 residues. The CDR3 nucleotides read TGTGCCAGCAGGAGGGGGCTAGAAGAAAAACTGTTTTTT. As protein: CASRRGLEEKLFF.

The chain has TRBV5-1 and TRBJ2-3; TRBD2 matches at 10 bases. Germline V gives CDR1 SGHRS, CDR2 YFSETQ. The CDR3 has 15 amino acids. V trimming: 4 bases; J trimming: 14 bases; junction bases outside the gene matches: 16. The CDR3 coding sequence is TGCGCCAGCAGCATAACCGGGACTAGCGAACGACACGCGTATTTT. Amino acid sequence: CASSITGTSERHAYF. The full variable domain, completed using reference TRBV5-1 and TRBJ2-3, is KAGVTQTPRYLIKTRGQQVTLSCSPISGHRSVSWYQQTPGQGLQFLFEYFSETQRNKGNFPGRFSGRQFSNSRSEMNVSTLELGDSALYLCASSITGTSERHAYFGPGTRLTVL.

CDR3 DNA: TGTGCCTGGGGGGACGTCTACGAGCAGTACTTC. Translating it yields CAWGDVYEQYF. The J gene is TRBJ2-7, the V gene TRBV30; tentatively, D is TRBD1 or TRBD2 (5 bases each). V gave up 5 bases and J gave up 3 bases, with 8 bases separating them. Germline values: CDR1 GTSNPN, CDR2 SVGIG (reference sequence). The CDR3 contains 11 residues. Combining the CDR3 with reference TRBV30 and TRBJ2-7 gives the whole variable domain SQTIHQWPATLVQPVGSPLSLECTVEGTSNPNLYWYRQAAGRGLQLLFYSVGIGQISSEVPQNLSASRPQDRQFILSSKKLLLSDSGFYLCAWGDVYEQYFGPGTRLTVT.

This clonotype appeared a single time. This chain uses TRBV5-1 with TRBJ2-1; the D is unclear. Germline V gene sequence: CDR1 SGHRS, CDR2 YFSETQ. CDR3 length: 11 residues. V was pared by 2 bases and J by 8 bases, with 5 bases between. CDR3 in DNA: TGCGCCAGCAGCTTCGCTTATGAGCAGTTCTTC. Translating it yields CASSFAYEQFF. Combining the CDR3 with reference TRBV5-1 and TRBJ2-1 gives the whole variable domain KAGVTQTPRYLIKTRGQQVTLSCSPISGHRSVSWYQQTPGQGLQFLFEYFSETQRNKGNFPGRFSGRQFSNSRSEMNVSTLELGDSALYLCASSFAYEQFFGPGTRLTVL.

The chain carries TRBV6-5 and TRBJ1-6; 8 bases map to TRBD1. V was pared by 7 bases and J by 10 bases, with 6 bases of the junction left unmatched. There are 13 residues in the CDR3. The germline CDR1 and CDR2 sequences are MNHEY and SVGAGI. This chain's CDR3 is CASTQTGVSPLHF. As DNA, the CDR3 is TGTGCCAGCACCCAGACAGGGGTCTCACCCCTCCACTTT.

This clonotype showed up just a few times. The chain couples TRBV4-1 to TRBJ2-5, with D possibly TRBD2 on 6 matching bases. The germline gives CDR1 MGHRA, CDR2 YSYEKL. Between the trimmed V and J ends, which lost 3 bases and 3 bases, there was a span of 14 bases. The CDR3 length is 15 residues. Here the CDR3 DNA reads TGCGCCAGCAGCCATTACACCCGCGGGGAAGAGACCCAGTACTTC. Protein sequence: CASSHYTRGEETQYF.

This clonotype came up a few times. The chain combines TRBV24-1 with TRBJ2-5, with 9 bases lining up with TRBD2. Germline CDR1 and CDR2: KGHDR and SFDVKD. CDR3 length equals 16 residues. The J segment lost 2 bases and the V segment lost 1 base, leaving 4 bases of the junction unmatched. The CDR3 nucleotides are TGTGCCACCAGTGATTTAGGGACTAGCCAGCAAGAGACCCAGTACTTC. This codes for CATSDLGTSQQETQYF.

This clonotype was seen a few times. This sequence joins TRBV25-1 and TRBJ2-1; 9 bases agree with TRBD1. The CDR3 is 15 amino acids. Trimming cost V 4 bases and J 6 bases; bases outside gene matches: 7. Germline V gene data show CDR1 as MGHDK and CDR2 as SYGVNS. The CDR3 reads CASSGVRTGANEQFF. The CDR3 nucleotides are TGTGCCAGCAGTGGGGTCAGGACAGGGGCCAATGAGCAGTTCTTC.

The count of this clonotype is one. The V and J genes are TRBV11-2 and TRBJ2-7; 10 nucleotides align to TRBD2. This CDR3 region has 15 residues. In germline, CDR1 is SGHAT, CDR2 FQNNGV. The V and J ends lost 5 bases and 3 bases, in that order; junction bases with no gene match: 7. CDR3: CASSLGLAEVYEQYF. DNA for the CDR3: TGTGCCAGCAGCCTCGGACTAGCGGAGGTCTACGAGCAGTACTTC.

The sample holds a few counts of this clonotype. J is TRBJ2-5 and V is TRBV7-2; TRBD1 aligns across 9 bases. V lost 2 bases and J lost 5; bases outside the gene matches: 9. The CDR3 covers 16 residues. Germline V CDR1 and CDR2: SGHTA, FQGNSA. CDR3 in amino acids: CASSLWTGTGRETQYF. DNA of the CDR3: TGTGCCAGCAGCTTATGGACTGGGACAGGGCGGGAGACCCAGTACTTC. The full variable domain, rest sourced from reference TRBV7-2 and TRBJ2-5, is GAGVSQSPSNKVTEKGKDVELRCDPISGHTALYWYRQSLGQGLEFLIYFQGNSAPDKSGLPSDRFSAERTGGSVSTLTIQRTQQEDSAVYLCASSLWTGTGRETQYFGPGTRLLVL.

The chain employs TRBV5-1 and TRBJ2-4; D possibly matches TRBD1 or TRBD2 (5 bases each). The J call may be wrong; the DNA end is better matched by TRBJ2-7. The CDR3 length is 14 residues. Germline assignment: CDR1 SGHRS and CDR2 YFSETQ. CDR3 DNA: TGCGCCAGCAGCTTGGAAGAGGGGTCGGACGAGCAGTACTTC. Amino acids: CASSLEEGSDEQYF.

Here the CDR3 reads CSVEESSGASYNEQFF. The DNA for the CDR3 is TGCAGCGTTGAAGAGTCTAGCGGAGCCTCCTACAATGAGCAGTTCTTC. V is TRBV29-1 and J is TRBJ2-1, with TRBD2 matching over 7 bases. The germline V gene has CDR1 SQVTM and CDR2 ANQGSEA. The V and J ends lost 0 bases and 0 bases, in that order; junction bases with no gene match: 5. The CDR3 is 16 amino acids.

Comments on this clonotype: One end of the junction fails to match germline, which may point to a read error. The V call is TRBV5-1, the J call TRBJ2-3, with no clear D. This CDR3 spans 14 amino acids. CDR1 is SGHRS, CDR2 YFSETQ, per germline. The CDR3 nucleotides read TGCGCCAGCAGCCCTCCGTTGAGCACAGATACGCGGTATTTT. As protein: CASSPPLSTDTRYF.